The clone carrying this T cell receptor (beta chain) was picked up a small number of times. Its matching antigen is unknown. The V end lost 4 bases, the J end lost 0 bases, and 8 bases lay between the germline ends. This CDR3 region has 13 residues. Looked up from germline, CDR1 is SGHRS and CDR2 is YFSETQ. Each single cDNA molecule received a unique molecular identifier. TCRdb processed the 5' RACE reads anew with MiXCR; each CDR3 protein has one entry. The sample yields just under 85,000 distinct CDR3 sequences, about 10% seen once. The data belong to a study of early T cells in non-severe SARS-CoV-2 infection. About the study: Sequencing used unsorted whole-blood bulk RNA, so chains lack pairing.

Study observations and caveats: Sequences matched to VDJdb favored anti-spike CD8 responses, while private and CD4 specificities were missed.

The material sequenced was whole blood, taken at baseline. V and J are TRBV5-1 and TRBJ2-7; D uncertain. The receptor's source is an adult who was a healthcare worker with PCR-confirmed SARS-CoV-2 infection or an uninfected control (not recorded which). DNA of the CDR3: TGCGCCAGCAGCGCCCGAGGCTCCTACGAGCAGTACTTC. As protein: CASSARGSYEQYF.